This passage covers 21 T cell receptor beta chains from one sample sequenced in a study of identical twins. From the 5' RACE reads, TCRdb called clonotypes with MiXCR, one entry per CDR3 protein. The table records just over 450,000 distinct CDR3 sequences, 14% of them present only once. The same data also contributed to another study, on yellow fever vaccine responses in identical twins.

Input material: CD4+ T cells sorted from blood. The receptor set was obtained from a woman aged 18-29 years in good health.

This chain uses TRBV10-3 with TRBJ1-2, with 9 nucleotides matching TRBD1. This CDR3 region has 15 residues. After removal of 4 bases from V and 6 bases from J, the junction contained 9 bases not matched to a gene. Germline V gene lookup returns CDR1 ENHRY and CDR2 SYGVKD. The CDR3 loop reads CAISGHTGGGDGYTF. As DNA, the CDR3 is TGTGCCATCAGTGGACATACAGGGGGCGGGGATGGCTACACCTTC.

The V call is TRBV3-1, the J call TRBJ2-6; a weak D match, TRBD2 (5 bases). The length of the CDR3 is 17 residues. Trimming took off 0 bases at V and 8 bases at J, with 17 bases between the two ends. Germline CDR1 LGHDT, CDR2 YNNKEL (reference sequence). CDR3 nucleotide sequence: TGTGCCAGCAGCCAAGACGAGGTATTGAGAGGGTCCAACGTCCTGACTTTC. This sequence encodes CASSQDEVLRGSNVLTF.

This clonotype was recorded a few times. In DNA form, the CDR3 reads TGTGCCAGCAGTCAGACAGGGGGCAATCCAGATACGCAGTATTTT. Amino acids: CASSQTGGNPDTQYF. This sequence joins TRBV12-3 or TRBV12-4 and TRBJ2-3; the match to TRBD1 covers 10 bases. The CDR3 is 15 residues long. The junction had 6 bases not matched to a gene; V was cut back by 5 bases and J by 4 bases.

This clonotype came up a few times. The chain recombines TRBV6-2 or TRBV6-3 with TRBJ2-5, with TRBD1 as a possible D gene (6 bases). The CDR3 has 15 residues. Germline V CDR1 and CDR2: MNHEY, SVGEGT. Trimming took 1 base from V and 4 from J, leaving 13 bases between them. In DNA, the CDR3 is TGTGCCAGCAGTTACTGGAACAGGGTTGGAGAGACCCAGTACTTC. Translating gives CASSYWNRVGETQYF.

CDR3 sequence reads: CASSFVGQNTEAFF. In DNA form, the CDR3 reads TGTGCCAGCAGCTTCGTGGGACAGAACACTGAAGCTTTCTTT. This rearrangement joins TRBV7-2 to TRBJ1-1; the D gene is possibly TRBD1 (6 bases). Deletions cut 3 bases from V and 1 base from J, with 9 bases between. The CDR3 contains 14 residues. The germline CDR1 and CDR2 sequences are SGHTA and FQGNSA.

This chain links TRBV29-1 with TRBJ2-1; maybe TRBD2 (5 bases). This CDR3 is built from 14 residues. Germline lookup yields CDR1 SQVTM and CDR2 ANQGSEA. V lost 4 bases to trimming and J lost 10 bases, with 20 bases between them. CDR3 nucleotide sequence: TGCAGCGTTGGTGAGGGAAGAGGATTTTCAGAGCAGTTCTTC. Translation gives CSVGEGRGFSEQFF.

In this sample, this clonotype turned up many times. This chain links TRBV5-1 with TRBJ1-1; D gene unclear. This CDR3 comprises 12 residues. Deletions cut 5 bases from V and 1 base from J, with 6 bases between. Germline V gene lookup returns CDR1 SGHRS and CDR2 YFSETQ. This chain's CDR3 is CASRLTNTEAFF. CDR3 bases: TGCGCCAGCAGACTGACGAACACTGAAGCTTTCTTT.

This clonotype was seen a handful of times. The rearrangement joins TRBV25-1 to TRBJ2-3; D gene unclear. The CDR3 runs 11 residues. Germline V CDR1 and CDR2: MGHDK, SYGVNS. V dropped 7 bases and J dropped 5 bases, with 7 bases sitting between them. The CDR3 reads CASISLDTQYF. The CDR3 DNA reads as TGTGCCAGCATCAGCTTAGATACGCAGTATTTT.

J is TRBJ2-1 and V is TRBV19; no firm D call. This CDR3 has 15 residues. The germline V gene encodes CDR1 LNHDA and CDR2 SQIVND (reference sequence). Trimming took off 2 bases at V and 2 bases at J, with 10 bases between the two ends. Here the CDR3 DNA reads TGTGCCAGTAGTATAACGGCAGGACCCTACAATGAGCAGTTCTTC. Protein sequence: CASSITAGPYNEQFF.

This chain links TRBV15 with TRBJ1-5, with D possibly TRBD1 on 5 matching bases. Germline values: CDR1 LNHNV, CDR2 YYDKDF (reference sequence). Between the trimmed V and J ends, which lost 3 bases and 0 bases, there was a span of 12 bases. This CDR3 is 16 amino acids long. CDR3 DNA sequence: TGTGCCACCAGCAGGGACAACGGTTATAGCAATCAGCCCCAGCATTTT. Residues: CATSRDNGYSNQPQHF.

This clonotype was detected only a few times. This chain links TRBV28 with TRBJ2-5; TRBD1 might be the D (5 bases). The CDR3 sequence is 14 residues long. The V and J ends lost 6 bases and 1 base respectively, with 12 bases between them. Germline CDR1 reads MDHEN; CDR2 reads SYDVKM. CDR3 sequence reads: CASRDDRLQETQYF. Here the CDR3 DNA reads TGTGCCAGCAGAGATGACAGACTCCAAGAGACCCAGTACTTC.

A single count supports this clonotype. The chain employs TRBV5-8 and TRBJ1-5; no firm D call. The germline gives CDR1 SGHTS, CDR2 YDEGEE. This CDR3 has 15 amino acids. V lost 0 bases to trimming and J lost 3 bases, with 10 bases between them. This CDR3 reads CASSLDRADNQPQHF. CDR3 nucleotide sequence: TGTGCCAGCAGCTTGGATCGGGCAGACAATCAGCCCCAGCATTTT.

This chain links TRBV6-1 with TRBJ2-3, with TRBD1 matching over 8 bases. The germline V gene has CDR1 MNHNS and CDR2 SASEGT. This CDR3 contains 15 residues. With 6 bases clipped from V and 3 bases from J, the junction kept 8 bases outside the gene matches. The CDR3: CASSGTGSLTDTQYF. The CDR3 DNA follows: TGTGCCAGCAGCGGGACAGGTAGTCTGACAGATACGCAGTATTTT.

This clonotype occurred a few times. This sequence joins TRBV29-1 and TRBJ2-3; 8 nucleotides line up with TRBD2. The V gene's germline CDR1 is SQVTM and CDR2 ANQGSEA. CDR3 length: 13 residues. The trim removed 3 bases at V and 4 bases at J, leaving 3 bases unmatched. The CDR3 here is CSVDREGSDTQYF. The DNA of the CDR3 is TGCAGCGTTGACCGGGAGGGGTCAGATACGCAGTATTTT.

The V and J genes are TRBV15 and TRBJ1-1; TRBD1 is a possible D gene (6 bases). Germline CDR1 LNHNV, CDR2 YYDKDF (reference sequence). V lost 3 bases to trimming and J lost 1 base, with 15 bases between them. The CDR3 contains 16 residues. CDR3 DNA sequence: TGTGCCACCAGCAGGAAGACAGGTCTAAGGAACACTGAAGCTTTCTTT. Its protein is CATSRKTGLRNTEAFF.

The rearrangement uses TRBV7-9 and TRBJ2-7; 8 bases agree with TRBD1. The V and J ends lost 5 bases and 2 bases, in that order; junction bases with no gene match: 11. The CDR3 consists of 16 residues. Germline V gene data show CDR1 as SEHNR and CDR2 as FQNEAQ (reference sequence). This CDR3 is CASSETRGRGAYEQYF. As DNA, the CDR3 is TGTGCCAGCAGCGAAACCAGGGGGCGAGGAGCCTACGAGCAGTACTTC.

This clonotype was seen a few times. The chain employs TRBV7-9 and TRBJ2-2, with 7 bases that match TRBD2. Per the germline V gene, CDR1 is SEHNR and CDR2 is FQNEAQ (reference sequence). The V segment lost 3 bases and the J segment 7 bases; nucleotides outside the gene matches: 5. CDR3 length: 14 amino acids. As DNA, the CDR3 is TGTGCCAGCAGCTTCAGCGGGAACGGCGGGGAGCTGTTTTTT. Translation gives CASSFSGNGGELFF.

A few counts support this clonotype. This chain links TRBV7-9 with TRBJ1-1; no clear D. Germline CDR1 reads SEHNR; CDR2 reads FQNEAQ (reference sequence). This CDR3 has 15 amino acids. V lost 6 bases, J lost 2 bases, and 16 bases lay in between. The DNA for the CDR3 is TGTGCCAGCAGTCAAACCCGGGATAAAAACACTGAAGCTTTCTTT. This codes for CASSQTRDKNTEAFF.

This clonotype was counted between two and nine times. The chain combines TRBV12-3 or TRBV12-4 with TRBJ2-3; TRBD2 aligns across 9 bases. The CDR3 loop spans 15 amino acids. J was trimmed by 3 bases and V by 5 bases; bases with no gene match: 6. CDR3 sequence (DNA): TGTGCCAGCAGTACCCTAGCGGGGTCAACAGATACGCAGTATTTT. This encodes CASSTLAGSTDTQYF.

This chain uses TRBV28 with TRBJ2-7, with D perhaps matching TRBD1 or TRBD2 (5 bases each). This CDR3 is built from 12 residues. Trimming pared 8 bases from V and 6 bases from J, leaving 14 bases between. Germline CDR1 is MDHEN and CDR2 is SYDVKM. Here the CDR3 reads CASASGPSEQYF. The CDR3 DNA reads TGTGCCAGCGCATCGGGACCCTCCGAGCAGTACTTC. The entire variable domain, with the rest obtained from reference TRBV28 and TRBJ2-7, is as follows: DVKVTQSSRYLVKRTGEKVFLECVQDMDHENMFWYRQDPGLGLRLIYFSYDVKMKEKGDIPEGYSVSREKKERFSLILESASTNQTSMYLCASASGPSEQYFGPGTRLTVT.

The sample holds many counts of this clonotype. The chain has TRBV12-3 or TRBV12-4 and TRBJ2-3; a possible D gene is TRBD2 (6 bases). The V end lost 8 bases, the J end lost 0 bases, and 15 bases lay between the germline ends. The CDR3 extends over 15 amino acids. The CDR3: CASAPSGTSTDTQYF. The CDR3, as DNA: TGTGCCAGCGCCCCCTCGGGGACTAGCACAGATACGCAGTATTTT.